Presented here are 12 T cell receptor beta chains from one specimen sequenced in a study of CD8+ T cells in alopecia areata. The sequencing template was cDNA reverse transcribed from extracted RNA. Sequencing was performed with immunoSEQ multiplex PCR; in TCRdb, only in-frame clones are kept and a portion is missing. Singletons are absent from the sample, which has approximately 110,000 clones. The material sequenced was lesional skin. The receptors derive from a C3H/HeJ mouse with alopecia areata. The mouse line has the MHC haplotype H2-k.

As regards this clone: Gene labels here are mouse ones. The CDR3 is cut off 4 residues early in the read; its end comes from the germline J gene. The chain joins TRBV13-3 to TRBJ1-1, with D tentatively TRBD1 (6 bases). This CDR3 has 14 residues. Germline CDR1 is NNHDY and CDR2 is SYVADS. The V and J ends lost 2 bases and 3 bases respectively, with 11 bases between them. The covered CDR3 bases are TGTGCCAGCAGTGACCTGGGGGCTGACACA. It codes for CASSDLGADT. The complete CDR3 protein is CASSDLGADTEVFF.

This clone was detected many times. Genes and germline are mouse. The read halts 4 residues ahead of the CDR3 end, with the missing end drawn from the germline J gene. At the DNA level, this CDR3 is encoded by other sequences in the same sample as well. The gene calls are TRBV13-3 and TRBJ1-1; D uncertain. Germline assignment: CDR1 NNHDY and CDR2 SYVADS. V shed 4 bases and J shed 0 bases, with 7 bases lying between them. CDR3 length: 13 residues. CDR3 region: CASSPTTNTEVFF. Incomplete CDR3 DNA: TGTGCCAGCAGTCCGACAACAAACACA.

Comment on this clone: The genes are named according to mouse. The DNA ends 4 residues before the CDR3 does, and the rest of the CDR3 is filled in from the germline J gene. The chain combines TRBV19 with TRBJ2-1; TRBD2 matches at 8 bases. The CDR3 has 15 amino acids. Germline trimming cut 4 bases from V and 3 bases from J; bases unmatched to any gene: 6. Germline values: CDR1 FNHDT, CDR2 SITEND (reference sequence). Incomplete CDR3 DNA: TGTGCCAGCAGTCTCCGACTGGGGTTCTATGCT. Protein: CASSLRLGFYA. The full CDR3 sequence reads CASSLRLGFYAEQFF.

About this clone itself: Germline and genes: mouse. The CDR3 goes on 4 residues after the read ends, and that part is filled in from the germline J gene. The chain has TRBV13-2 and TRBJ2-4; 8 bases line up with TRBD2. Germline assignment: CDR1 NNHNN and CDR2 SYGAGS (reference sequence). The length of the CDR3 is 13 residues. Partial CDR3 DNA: TGTGCCAGCGGTGCGGGACTGGAAAAC. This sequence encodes CASGAGLEN. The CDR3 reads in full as CASGAGLENTLYF.

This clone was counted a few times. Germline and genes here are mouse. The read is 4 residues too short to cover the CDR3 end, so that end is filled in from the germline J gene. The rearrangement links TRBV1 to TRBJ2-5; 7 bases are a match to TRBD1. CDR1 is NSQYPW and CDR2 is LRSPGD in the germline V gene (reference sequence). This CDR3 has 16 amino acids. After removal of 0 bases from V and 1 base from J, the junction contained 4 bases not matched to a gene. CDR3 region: CTCSAETGTDQDTQYF. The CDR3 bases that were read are TGCACCTGCAGTGCAGAAACCGGGACAGACCAAGAC.

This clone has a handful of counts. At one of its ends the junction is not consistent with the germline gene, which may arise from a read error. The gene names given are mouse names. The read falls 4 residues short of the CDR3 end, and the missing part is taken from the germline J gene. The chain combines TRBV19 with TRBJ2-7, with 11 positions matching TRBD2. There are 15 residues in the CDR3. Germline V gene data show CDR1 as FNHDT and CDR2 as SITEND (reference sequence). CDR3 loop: CAGSPPGLGEYEQYF. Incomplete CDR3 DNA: TGTGCCGGCAGTCCTCCGGGACTGGGGGAATAT.

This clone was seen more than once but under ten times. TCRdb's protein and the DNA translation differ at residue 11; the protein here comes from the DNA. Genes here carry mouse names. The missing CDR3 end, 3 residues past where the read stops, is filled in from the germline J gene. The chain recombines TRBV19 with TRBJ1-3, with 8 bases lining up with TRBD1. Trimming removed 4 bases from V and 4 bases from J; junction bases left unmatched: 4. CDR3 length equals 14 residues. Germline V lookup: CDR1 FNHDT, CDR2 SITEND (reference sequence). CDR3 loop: CASSRQGLGNTLYF. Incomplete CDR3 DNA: TGTGCCAGCAGTCGACAGGGGTTGGGAAATACG.

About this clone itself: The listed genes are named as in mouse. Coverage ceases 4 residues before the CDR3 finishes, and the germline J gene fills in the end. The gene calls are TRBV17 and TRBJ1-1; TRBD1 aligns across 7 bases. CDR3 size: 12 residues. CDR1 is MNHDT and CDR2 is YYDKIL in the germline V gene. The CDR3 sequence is CASRSDRSEVFF. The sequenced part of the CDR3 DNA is TGTGCTAGCAGATCGGACAGGTCA.

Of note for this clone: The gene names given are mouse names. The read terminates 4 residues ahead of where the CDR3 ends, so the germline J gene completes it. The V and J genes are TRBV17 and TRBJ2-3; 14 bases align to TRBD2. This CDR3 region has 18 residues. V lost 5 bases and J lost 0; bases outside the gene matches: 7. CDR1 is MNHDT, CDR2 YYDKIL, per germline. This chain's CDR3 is CASSPRDWGGSSAETLYF. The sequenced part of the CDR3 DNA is TGTGCTAGCAGTCCTCGGGACTGGGGGGGCTCTAGTGCAGAA. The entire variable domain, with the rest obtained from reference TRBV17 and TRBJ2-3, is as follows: DTTVKQNPRYKLARVGKPVNLICSQTMNHDTMYWYQKKPNQAPKLLLFYYDKILNREADTFEKFQSSRPNNSFCSLYIGSAGLEYSAMYLCASSPRDWGGSSAETLYFGSGTRLTVL.

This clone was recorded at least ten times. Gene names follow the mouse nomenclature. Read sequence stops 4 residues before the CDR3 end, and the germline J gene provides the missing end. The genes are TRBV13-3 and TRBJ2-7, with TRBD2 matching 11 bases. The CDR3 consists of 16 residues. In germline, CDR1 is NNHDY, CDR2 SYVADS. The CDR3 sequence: CASSPPPGLGVYEQYF. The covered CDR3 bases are TGTGCCAGCAGTCCCCCTCCGGGACTGGGGGTTTAT.

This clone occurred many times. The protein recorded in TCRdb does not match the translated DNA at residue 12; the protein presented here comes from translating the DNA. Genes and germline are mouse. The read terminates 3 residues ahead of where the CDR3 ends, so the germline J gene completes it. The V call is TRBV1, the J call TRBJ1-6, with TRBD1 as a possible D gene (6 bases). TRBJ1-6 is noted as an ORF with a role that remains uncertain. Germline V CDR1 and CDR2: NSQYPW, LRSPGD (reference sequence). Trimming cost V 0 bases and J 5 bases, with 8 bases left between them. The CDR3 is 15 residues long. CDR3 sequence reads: CTCSADGTNNSPLYF. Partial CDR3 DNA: TGCACCTGCAGTGCAGATGGGACAAATAATTCGCCC.

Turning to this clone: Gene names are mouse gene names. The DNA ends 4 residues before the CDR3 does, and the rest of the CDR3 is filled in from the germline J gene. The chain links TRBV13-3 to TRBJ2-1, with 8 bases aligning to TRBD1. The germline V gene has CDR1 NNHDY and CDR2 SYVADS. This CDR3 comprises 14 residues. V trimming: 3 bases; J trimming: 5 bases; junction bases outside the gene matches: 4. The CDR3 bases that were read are TGTGCCAGCAGTGTGACAGGGGATGATGCT. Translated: CASSVTGDDA. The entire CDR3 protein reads CASSVTGDDAEQFF.